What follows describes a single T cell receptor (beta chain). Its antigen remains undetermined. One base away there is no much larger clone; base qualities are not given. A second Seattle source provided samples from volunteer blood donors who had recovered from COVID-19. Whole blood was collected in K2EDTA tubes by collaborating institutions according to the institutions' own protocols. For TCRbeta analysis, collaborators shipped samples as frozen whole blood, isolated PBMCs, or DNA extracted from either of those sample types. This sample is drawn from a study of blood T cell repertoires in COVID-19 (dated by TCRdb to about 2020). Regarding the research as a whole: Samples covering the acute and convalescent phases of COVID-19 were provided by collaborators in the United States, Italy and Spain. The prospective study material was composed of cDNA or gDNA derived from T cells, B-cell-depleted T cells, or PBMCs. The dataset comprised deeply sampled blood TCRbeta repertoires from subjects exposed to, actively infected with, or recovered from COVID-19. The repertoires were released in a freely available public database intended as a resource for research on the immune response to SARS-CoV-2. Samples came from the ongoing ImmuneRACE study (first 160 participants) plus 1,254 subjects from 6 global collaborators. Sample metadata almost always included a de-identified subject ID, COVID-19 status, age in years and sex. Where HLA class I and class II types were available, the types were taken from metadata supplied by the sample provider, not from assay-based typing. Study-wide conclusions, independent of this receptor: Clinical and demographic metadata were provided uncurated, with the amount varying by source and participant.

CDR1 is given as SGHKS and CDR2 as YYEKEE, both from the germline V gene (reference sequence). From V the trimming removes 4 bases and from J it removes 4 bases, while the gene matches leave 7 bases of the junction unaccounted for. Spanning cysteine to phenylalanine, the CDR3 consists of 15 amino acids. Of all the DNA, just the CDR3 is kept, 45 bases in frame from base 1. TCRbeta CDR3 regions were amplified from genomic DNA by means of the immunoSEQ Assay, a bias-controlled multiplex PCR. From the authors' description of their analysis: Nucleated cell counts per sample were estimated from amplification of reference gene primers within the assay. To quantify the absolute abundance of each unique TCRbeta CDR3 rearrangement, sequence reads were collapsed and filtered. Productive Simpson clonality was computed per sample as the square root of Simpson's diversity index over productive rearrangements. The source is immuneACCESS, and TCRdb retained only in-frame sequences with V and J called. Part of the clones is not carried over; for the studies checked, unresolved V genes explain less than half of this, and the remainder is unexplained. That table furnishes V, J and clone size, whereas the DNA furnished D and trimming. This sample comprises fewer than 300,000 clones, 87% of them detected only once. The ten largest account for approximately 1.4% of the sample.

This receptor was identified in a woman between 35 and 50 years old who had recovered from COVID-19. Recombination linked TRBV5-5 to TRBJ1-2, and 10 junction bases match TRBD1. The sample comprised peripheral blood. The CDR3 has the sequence CASSQTGGATYGYTF. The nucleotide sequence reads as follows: TGTGCCAGCAGCCAGACAGGGGGCGCTACCTATGGCTACACCTTC. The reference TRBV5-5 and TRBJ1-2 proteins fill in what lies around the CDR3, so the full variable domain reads DAGVTQSPTHLIKTRGQQVTLRCSPISGHKSVSWYQQVLGQGPQFIFQYYEKEERGRGNFPDRFSARQFPNYSSELNVNALLLGDSALYLCASSQTGGATYGYTFGSGTRLTVV.